This entry concerns a single T cell receptor (beta chain). It has no known antigen specificity. No much larger clone exists at a distance of one base, and base qualities are not known. V gives up 0 bases and J gives up 5 bases, and the segment between their germline ends measures 9 bases. The CDR3 has 14 amino acids, counting the end cysteine and phenylalanine. The entry retains the CDR3 DNA only, 42 bases that are in frame from base 1. CDR1 WNHNN and CDR2 SYGVQD are derived from the germline V gene (reference sequence). This entry comes from a study of blood T cell repertoires in COVID-19 (dated by TCRdb to about 2020). For the study in its entirety: Collaborator samples came from the United States, Italy and Spain and covered acute and convalescent phases of COVID-19. The material from the prospective study consisted of cDNA or gDNA derived from T cells, B-cell-depleted T cells, or PBMCs. Subjects who had been exposed to COVID-19, were actively infected with it, or had recovered from it provided the deeply sampled blood TCRbeta repertoires that made up the dataset. The repertoires were released in a freely available public database intended as a resource for research on the immune response to SARS-CoV-2. Samples were obtained from the ongoing ImmuneRACE study (first 160 participants) and from about 1,300 subjects provided by 6 global collaborators. A de-identified subject ID, COVID-19 status, age in years and sex were almost always included in the sample metadata. HLA class I and class II types, where available, came from metadata supplied by the sample provider rather than from assay-based typing.

Study-wide conclusions, independent of this receptor: The quantity of clinical and demographic metadata differed by source and by participant and was supplied without curation.

TCRbeta CDR3 regions were amplified from genomic DNA using the immunoSEQ Assay, a bias-controlled multiplex PCR. Per the authors' processing: The number of nucleated cells in each sample was estimated from the amplification of reference gene primers within the assay. To quantify the absolute abundance of each unique TCRbeta CDR3 rearrangement, sequence reads were collapsed and filtered. For each sample, productive Simpson clonality was calculated by taking the square root of Simpson's diversity index across productive rearrangements. TCRdb re-hosts the immuneACCESS table, in-frame sequences only. Its copies lack some clones; in the studies checked, an unresolved V gene accounts for under half of them, and the cause for the rest is not known. That table supplies the V and J calls and clone size; D and trimming were determined from the DNA. The sample contains 200,000 to 300,000 clones, over 90% of them found a single time. The ten biggest clones cover 0.83% of the sample.

At one collaborating source in Seattle, patients were enrolled during active infection and were followed longitudinally through the course of disease. Whole blood was collected in K2EDTA tubes by collaborating institutions according to the institutions' own protocols. For TCRbeta analysis, collaborators shipped samples as frozen whole blood, isolated PBMCs, or DNA extracted from either of those sample types. The chain is encoded by TRBV10-1 joined to TRBJ2-3, with the D gene too uncertain to name. The source material was peripheral blood. The origin of this receptor is a man aged 30-40 years with COVID-19, enrolled during active disease. The DNA sequence is given as TGCGCCAGCAGTGAGTCGACTGGTAGAGATACGCAGTATTTT. It is translated as CASSESTGRDTQYF.